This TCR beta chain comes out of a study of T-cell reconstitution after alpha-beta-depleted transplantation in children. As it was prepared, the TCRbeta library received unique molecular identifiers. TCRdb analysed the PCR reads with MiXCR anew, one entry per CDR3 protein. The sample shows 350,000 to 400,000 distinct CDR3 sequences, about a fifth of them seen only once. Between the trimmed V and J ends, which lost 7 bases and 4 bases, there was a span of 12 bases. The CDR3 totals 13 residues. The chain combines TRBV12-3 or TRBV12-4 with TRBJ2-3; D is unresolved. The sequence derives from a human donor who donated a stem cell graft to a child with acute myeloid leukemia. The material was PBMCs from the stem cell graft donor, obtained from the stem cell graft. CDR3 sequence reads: CASTPWASDTQYF. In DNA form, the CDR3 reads TGTGCCAGCACCCCATGGGCCTCAGATACGCAGTATTTT.